The T cell receptor beta chain described here comes from a study of control samples from healthy donors and cancer patients. The data were produced by immunoSEQ multiplex PCR, yet TCRdb's version contains in-frame clones alone and is incomplete. The table lists tens of thousands of clones, 84% of them singletons. Trimming removed 2 bases at V and 4 bases at J, with 3 bases between. The CDR3 has 12 amino acids. Germline loops: CDR1 SEHNR, CDR2 FQNEAQ (reference sequence). The material sequenced was PBMCs. The J gene is TRBJ1-5, the V gene TRBV7-9; D ambiguous. The receptor was derived from a man in his 60s with head and neck cancer. CDR3 DNA sequence: TGTGCCAGCAGCTTACTAAATCAGCCCCAGCATTTT. Residues: CASSLLNQPQHF.